This TCR beta chain was identified in a study of T cell changes during pregnancy in multiple sclerosis. The CDR3 has 15 residues. Between the trimmed V and J ends, which lost 6 bases and 4 bases, there was a span of 13 bases. Germline V gives CDR1 MNHEY, CDR2 SMNVEV (reference sequence). TCRdb's copy holds only in-frame clones and misses some; the assay was immunoSEQ multiplex PCR. The repertoire includes over 80,000 clones, about nine tenths of them detected once, and approximately 0.76% sits in the top ten. The sample was peripheral blood, taken in the second trimester of pregnancy. The receptor comes from a female donor in good health, enrolled as a control in a pregnancy study. The chain has TRBV27 and TRBJ2-6; D gene unclear. Written as DNA, the CDR3 is TGTGCCAGCAGCCCTACTGCGGCAGGGGCCAACGTCCTGACTTTC. Residues: CASSPTAAGANVLTF.